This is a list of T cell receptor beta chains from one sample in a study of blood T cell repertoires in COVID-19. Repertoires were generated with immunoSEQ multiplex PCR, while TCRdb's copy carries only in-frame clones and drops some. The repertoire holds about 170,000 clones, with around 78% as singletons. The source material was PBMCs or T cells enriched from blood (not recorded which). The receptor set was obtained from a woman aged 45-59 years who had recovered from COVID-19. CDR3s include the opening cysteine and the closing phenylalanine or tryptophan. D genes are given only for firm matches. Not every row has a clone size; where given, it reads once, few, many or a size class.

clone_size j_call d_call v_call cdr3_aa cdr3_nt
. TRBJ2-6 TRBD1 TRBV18 CASSRTGQAGANVLTF TGTGCCAGCTCAAGGACAGGGCAGGCTGGGGCCAACGTCCTGACTTTC
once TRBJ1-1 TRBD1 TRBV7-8 CASSPRRTGVNTEAFF TGTGCCAGCAGCCCCCGGCGAACAGGGGTGAACACTGAAGCTTTCTTT
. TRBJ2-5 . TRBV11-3 CASSLAGPLETQYF TGTGCCAGCAGCTTAGCAGGCCCCTTAGAGACCCAGTACTTC
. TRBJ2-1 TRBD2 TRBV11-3 CASSPKRDGYNEQFF TGTGCCAGCAGCCCTAAGCGGGACGGCTACAATGAGCAGTTCTTC
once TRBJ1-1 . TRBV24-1 CATSEGREAFF TGTGCCACCAGTGAGGGCAGGGAAGCTTTCTTT
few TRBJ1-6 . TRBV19 CASSTVGSGLSYNSPLHF TGTGCCAGTAGCACCGTCGGCAGCGGTCTCTCCTATAATTCACCCCTCCACTTT
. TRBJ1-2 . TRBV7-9 CASSLALGSNYGYTF TGTGCCAGCAGCTTAGCTTTGGGCAGCAACTATGGCTACACCTTC
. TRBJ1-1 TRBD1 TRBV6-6 CASSRQGEAFF TGTGCCAGCAGTAGACAGGGGGAAGCTTTCTTT
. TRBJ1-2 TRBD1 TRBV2 CASSRTGGNYGYTF TGTGCCAGCAGTCGGACAGGGGGTAACTATGGCTACACCTTC
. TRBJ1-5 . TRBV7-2 CASSLVMAGDQPQHF TGTGCCAGCAGCTTAGTGATGGCAGGGGATCAGCCCCAGCATTTT
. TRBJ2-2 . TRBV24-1 CATSPRGPANTGELFF TGTGCCACCAGTCCCCGAGGGCCCGCGAACACCGGGGAGCTGTTTTTT
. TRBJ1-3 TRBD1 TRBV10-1 CASRTGGGGNTIYF TGCGCCAGCAGAACAGGGGGCGGTGGAAACACCATATATTTT
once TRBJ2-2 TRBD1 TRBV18 CASSPNRGLYGELFF TGTGCCAGCTCACCAAACAGGGGGCTTTACGGGGAGCTGTTTTTT
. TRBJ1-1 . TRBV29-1 CSVSQGNTEAFF TGCAGCGTCTCTCAGGGAAACACTGAAGCTTTCTTT
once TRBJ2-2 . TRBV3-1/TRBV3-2 CASSPRTNTGELFF TGTGCCAGCAGCCCCCGTACGAACACCGGGGAGCTGTTTTTT
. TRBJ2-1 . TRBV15 CATSRDETALRGQFF TGTGCCACCAGCAGAGATGAGACAGCTCTAAGGGGGCAGTTCTTC
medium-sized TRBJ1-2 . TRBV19 CASSIGVFGYTF TGTGCCAGTAGTATCGGGGTATTCGGCTACACCTTC
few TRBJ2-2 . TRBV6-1 CASSDLAAITGELFF TGTGCCAGCAGTGATCTCGCTGCGATCACCGGGGAGCTGTTTTTT
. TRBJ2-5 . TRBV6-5 CASSLFLGGQETQYF TGTGCCAGCAGCCTGTTTCTAGGAGGGCAAGAGACCCAGTACTTC
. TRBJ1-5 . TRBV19 CASSLRDTYNQPQHF TGTGCCAGTAGTCTCCGGGACACCTACAATCAGCCCCAGCATTTT
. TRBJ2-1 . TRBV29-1 CSVGARSANEQFF TGCAGCGTGGGGGCCCGCTCAGCCAATGAGCAGTTCTTC
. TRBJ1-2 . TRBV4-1 CASSRYGGGNNYGYTF TGCGCCAGCAGCCGGTACGGGGGGGGTAACAACTATGGCTACACCTTC
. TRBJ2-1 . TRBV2 CASRLPHGNEQFF TGTGCCAGCAGACTACCCCATGGAAATGAGCAGTTCTTC
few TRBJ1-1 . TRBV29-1 CSGEQEDTEAFF TGCAGCGGTGAACAGGAGGACACTGAAGCTTTCTTT
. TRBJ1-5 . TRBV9 CASSVGGVQPQHF TGTGCCAGCAGCGTGGGGGGGGTTCAGCCCCAGCATTTT
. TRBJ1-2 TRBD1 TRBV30 CAGRQGQRTRNYGYTF TGTGCCGGAAGACAGGGACAGCGTACGCGGAACTATGGCTACACCTTC
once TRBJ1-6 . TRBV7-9 CASSLPGLGSPLHF TGTGCCAGCAGCTTACCAGGGTTGGGTTCACCCCTCCACTTT
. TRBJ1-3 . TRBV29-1 CSVHFGNTIYF TGCAGCGTTCATTTTGGAAACACCATATATTTT
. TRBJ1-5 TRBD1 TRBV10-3 CAISPDRVVRQPQHF TGTGCCATCAGTCCCGACAGGGTCGTACGCCAGCCCCAGCATTTT
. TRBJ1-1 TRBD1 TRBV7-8 CASSADRGRTEAFF TGTGCCAGCAGCGCGGACAGGGGTCGGACTGAAGCTTTCTTT
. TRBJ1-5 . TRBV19 CASTIPGPVQPQHF TGTGCCAGTACCATCCCAGGGCCCGTTCAGCCCCAGCATTTT
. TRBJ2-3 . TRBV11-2 CASSLGASFYTDTQYF TGTGCCAGCAGCTTAGGGGCTAGCTTTTACACAGATACGCAGTATTTT
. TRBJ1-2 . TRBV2 CASRVPGHLMTGYTF TGTGCCAGCAGAGTTCCGGGACACTTAATGACTGGCTACACCTTC
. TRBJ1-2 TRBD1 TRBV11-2 CASSRTGQETYGYTF TGTGCCAGCAGTCGAACTGGACAGGAAACTTATGGCTACACCTTC
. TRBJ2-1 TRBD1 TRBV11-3 CASRPTGANEQFF TGTGCCAGCCGCCCGACAGGGGCCAATGAGCAGTTCTTC
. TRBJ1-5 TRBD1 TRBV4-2 CASSQGDRIFNQPQHF TGTGCCAGCAGCCAAGGGGACAGAATCTTCAATCAGCCCCAGCATTTT
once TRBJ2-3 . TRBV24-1 CATSGGITDTQYF TGTGCCACCAGCGGCGGAATCACAGATACGCAGTATTTT
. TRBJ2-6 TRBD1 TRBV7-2 CASRGQGAGANVLTF TGTGCCAGCAGAGGGCAGGGGGCTGGGGCCAACGTCCTGACTTTC
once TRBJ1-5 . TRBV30 CAWSGGRNQPQHF TGTGCCTGGAGTGGGGGCCGCAATCAGCCCCAGCATTTT
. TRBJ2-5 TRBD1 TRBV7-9 CASSPSQGGGETQYF TGTGCCAGCAGCCCATCACAGGGGGGCGGGGAGACCCAGTACTTC
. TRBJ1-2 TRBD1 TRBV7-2 CASSAGQARRLSDGYTF TGTGCCAGCAGCGCCGGACAGGCCCGCCGATTGTCTGATGGCTACACCTTC
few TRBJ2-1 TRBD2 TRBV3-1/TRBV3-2 CASSQELIAGEIREQFF TGTGCCAGCAGCCAAGAGTTGATAGCGGGAGAAATAAGGGAGCAGTTCTTC
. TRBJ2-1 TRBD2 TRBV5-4 CASSWTGGRYNEQFF TGTGCCAGCAGCTGGACGGGGGGAAGATACAATGAGCAGTTCTTC
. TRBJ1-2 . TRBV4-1 CASSQEYGVGYTF TGCGCCAGCAGCCAAGAGTACGGGGTAGGCTACACCTTC
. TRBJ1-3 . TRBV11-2 CASSSRAEGNTIYF TGTGCCAGCAGCTCCCGCGCGGAGGGAAACACCATATATTTT
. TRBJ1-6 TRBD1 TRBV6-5 CASSSAEGQGVSPLHF TGTGCCAGCAGTTCTGCCGAGGGACAGGGGGTTTCACCCCTCCACTTT
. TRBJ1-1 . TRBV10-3 CAISETHNIEAFF TGTGCCATCAGTGAGACCCACAACATTGAAGCTTTCTTT
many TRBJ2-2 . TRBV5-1 CASSLRGADGELFF TGCGCCAGCAGCCTACGGGGTGCAGACGGGGAGCTGTTTTTT
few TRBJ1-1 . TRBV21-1 CATGRIQARYTEAFF TGTGCCACCGGACGGATACAGGCTCGGTACACTGAAGCTTTCTTT
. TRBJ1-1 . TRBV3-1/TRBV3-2 CASLTAAQAFF TGTGCCAGCCTGACGGCGGCTCAAGCTTTCTTT
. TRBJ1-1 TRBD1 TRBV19 CASSPSRGLGAEAFF TGTGCCAGTAGCCCCTCGAGGGGGCTTGGAGCTGAAGCTTTCTTT
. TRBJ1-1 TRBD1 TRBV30 CAWSTTGVNTEAFF TGTGCCTGGTCAACTACAGGGGTGAACACTGAAGCTTTCTTT
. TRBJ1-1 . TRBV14 CASSPLRKVNTEAFF TGTGCCAGCAGCCCGCTACGAAAAGTGAACACTGAAGCTTTCTTT
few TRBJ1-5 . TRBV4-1 CASSPSGSNQPQHF TGCGCCAGCAGCCCCTCCGGGAGCAATCAGCCCCAGCATTTT
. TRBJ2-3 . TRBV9 CAIRGSSTDTQYF TGTGCCATCCGAGGTTCTAGCACAGATACGCAGTATTTT
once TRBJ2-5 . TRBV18 CASRPGGQETQYF TGTGCCAGCAGGCCCGGGGGACAAGAGACCCAGTACTTC
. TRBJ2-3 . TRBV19 CASSGPGADTQYF TGTGCCAGTAGTGGCCCAGGGGCAGATACGCAGTATTTT